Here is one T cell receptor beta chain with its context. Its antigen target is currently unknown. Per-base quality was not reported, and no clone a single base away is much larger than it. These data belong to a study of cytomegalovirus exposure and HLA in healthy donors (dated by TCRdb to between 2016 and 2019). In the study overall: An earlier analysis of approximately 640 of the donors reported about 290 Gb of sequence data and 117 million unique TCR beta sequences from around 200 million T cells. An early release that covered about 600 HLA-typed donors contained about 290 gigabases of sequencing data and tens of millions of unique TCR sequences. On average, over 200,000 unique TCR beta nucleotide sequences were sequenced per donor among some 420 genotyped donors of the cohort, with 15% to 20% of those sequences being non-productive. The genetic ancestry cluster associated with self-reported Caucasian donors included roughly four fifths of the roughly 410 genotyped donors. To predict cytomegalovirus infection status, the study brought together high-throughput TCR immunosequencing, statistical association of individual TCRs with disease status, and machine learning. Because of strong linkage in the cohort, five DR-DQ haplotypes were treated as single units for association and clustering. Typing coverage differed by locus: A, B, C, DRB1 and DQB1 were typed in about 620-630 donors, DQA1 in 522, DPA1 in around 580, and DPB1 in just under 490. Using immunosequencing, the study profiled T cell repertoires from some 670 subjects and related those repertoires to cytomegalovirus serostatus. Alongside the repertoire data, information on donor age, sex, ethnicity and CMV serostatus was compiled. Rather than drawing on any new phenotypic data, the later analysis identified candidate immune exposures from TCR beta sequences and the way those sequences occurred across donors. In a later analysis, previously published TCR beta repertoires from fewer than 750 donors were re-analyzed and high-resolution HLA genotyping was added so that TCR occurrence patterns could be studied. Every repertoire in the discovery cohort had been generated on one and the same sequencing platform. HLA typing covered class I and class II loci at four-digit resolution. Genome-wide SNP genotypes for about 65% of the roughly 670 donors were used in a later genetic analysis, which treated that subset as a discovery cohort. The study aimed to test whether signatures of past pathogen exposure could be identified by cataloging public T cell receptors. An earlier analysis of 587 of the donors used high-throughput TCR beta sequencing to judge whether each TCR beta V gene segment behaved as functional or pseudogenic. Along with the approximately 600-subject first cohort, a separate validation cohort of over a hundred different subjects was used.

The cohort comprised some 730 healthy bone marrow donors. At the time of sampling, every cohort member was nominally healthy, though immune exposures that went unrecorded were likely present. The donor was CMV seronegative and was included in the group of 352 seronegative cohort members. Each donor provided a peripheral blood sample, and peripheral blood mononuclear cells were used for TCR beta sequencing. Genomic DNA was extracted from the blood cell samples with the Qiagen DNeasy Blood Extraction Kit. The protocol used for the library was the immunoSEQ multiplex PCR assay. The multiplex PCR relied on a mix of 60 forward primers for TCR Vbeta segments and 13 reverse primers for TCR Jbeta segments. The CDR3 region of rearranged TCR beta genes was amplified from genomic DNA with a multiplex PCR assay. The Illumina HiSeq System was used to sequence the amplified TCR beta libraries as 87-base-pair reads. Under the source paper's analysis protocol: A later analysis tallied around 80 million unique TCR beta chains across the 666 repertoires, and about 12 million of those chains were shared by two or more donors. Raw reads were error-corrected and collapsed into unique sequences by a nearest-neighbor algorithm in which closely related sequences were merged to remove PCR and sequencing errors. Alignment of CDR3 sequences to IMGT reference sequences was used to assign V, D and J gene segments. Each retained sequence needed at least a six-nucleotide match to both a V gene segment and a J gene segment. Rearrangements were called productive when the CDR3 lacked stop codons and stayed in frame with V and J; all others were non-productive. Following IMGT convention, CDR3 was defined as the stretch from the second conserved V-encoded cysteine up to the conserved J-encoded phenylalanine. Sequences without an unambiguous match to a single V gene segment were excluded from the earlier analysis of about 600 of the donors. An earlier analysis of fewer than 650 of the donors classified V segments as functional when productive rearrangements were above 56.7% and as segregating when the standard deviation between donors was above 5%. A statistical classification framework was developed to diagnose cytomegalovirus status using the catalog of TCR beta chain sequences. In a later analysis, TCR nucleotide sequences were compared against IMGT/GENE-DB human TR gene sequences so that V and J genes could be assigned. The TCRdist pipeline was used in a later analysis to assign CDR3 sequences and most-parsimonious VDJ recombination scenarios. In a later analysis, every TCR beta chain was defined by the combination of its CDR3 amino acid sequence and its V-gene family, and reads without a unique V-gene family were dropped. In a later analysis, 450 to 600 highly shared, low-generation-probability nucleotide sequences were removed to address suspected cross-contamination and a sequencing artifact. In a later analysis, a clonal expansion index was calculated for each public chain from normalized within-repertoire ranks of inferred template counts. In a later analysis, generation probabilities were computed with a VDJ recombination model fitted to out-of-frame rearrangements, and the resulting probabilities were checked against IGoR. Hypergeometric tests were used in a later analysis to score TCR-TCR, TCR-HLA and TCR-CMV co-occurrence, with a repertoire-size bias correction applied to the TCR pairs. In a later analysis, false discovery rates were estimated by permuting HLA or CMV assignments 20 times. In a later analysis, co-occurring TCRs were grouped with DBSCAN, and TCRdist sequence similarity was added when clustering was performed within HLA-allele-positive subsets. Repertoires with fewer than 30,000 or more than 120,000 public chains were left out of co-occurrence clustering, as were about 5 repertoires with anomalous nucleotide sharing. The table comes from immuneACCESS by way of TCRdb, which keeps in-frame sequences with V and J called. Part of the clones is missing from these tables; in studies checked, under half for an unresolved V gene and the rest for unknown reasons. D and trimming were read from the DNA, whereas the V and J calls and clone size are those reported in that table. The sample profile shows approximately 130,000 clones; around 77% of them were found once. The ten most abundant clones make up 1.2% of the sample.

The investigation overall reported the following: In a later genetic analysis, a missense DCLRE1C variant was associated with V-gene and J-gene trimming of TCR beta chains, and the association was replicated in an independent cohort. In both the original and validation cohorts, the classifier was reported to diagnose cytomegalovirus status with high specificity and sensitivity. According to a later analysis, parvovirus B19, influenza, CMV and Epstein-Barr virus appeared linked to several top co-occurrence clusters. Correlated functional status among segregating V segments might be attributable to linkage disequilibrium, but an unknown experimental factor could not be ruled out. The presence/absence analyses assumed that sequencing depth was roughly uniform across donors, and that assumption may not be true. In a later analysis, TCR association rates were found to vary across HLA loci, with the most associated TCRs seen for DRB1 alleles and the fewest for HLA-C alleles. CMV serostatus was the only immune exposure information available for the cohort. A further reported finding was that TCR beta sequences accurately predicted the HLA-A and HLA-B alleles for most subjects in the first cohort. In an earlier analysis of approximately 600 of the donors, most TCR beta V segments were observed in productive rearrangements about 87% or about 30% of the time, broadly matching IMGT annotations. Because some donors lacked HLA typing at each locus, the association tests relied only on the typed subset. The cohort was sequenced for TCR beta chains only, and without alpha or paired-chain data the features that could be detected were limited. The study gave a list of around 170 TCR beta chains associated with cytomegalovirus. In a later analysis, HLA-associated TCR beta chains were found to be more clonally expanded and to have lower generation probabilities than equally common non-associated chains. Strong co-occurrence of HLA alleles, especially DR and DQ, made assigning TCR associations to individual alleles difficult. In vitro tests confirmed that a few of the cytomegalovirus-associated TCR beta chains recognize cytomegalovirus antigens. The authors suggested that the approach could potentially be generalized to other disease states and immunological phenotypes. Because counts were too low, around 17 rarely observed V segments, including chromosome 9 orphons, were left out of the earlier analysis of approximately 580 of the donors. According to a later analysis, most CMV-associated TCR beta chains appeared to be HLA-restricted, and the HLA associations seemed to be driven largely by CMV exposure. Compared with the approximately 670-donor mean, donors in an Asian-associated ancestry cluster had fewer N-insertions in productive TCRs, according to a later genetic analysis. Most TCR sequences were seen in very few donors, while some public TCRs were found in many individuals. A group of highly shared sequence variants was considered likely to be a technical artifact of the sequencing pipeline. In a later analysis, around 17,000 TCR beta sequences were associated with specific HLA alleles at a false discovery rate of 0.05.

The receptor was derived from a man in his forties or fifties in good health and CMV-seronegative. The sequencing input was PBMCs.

The CDR3 protein sequence reads: CASSISSDMNTEAFF. The nucleotide sequence is given as TGTGCCAGTAGTATCTCTTCGGACATGAACACTGAAGCTTTCTTT. The chain joins TRBV19 to TRBJ1-1; the D segment could be TRBD1, given 5 matching bases. From the cysteine up to the phenylalanine, the CDR3 has a length of 15 residues. The entry retains the CDR3 DNA only, 45 bases that are in frame from base 1. Trimming at the junction amounts to 3 bases on V and 0 bases on J, and the germline ends lie 11 bases apart. Via the germline V gene (reference sequence), CDR1 is LNHDA and CDR2 SQIVND.